These T cell receptor beta chains were read from a single sample in a study of beta chain features in type 1 diabetes. Only in-frame clones appear in the TCRdb table, and some are missing; sequencing was by immunoSEQ multiplex PCR. Seen here are 430,000 or so clones, over 9.5% observed once, and the top ten hold more than 0.045%. The specimen sequenced was naive CD4+ T cells from blood. These TCRs come from a woman aged 18-29 years in good health. Both conserved end residues are part of each CDR3.

CDR3 | length | V
CASRPGQISYNEQFF | 15 | TRBV6-5
CATMGTESF | 9 | TRBV27
CSARRQSTQYF | 11 | TRBV20-1
CASSSSGGTGKLFF | 14 | TRBV7-7
CASSVEPVGVSGPNYGYTF | 19 | TRBV9
CASSWRTSGYEQYF | 14 | TRBV7-9
CASSLAPEGSPLHF | 14 | TRBV7-8
CASRIDSTDTQYF | 13 | TRBV6-5
CASSPRQGVWETQYF | 15 | TRBV14
CSVEYRANTEAFF | 13 | TRBV29-1
CAISDDRRTNEQFF | 14 | TRBV10-3
CASSQTTRRGPQETQYF | 17 | TRBV4-1
CASSFDRAGYNEQFF | 15 | TRBV7-2
CASSILAKAQYF | 12 | TRBV7-9
CASSYVGGKAGTEAFF | 16 | TRBV6-5
CASSARSGNGSPLHF | 15 | TRBV7-2
CAWRSDRNYGYTF | 13 | TRBV30
CASSGQAPGSTDTQYF | 16 | TRBV5-4
CSVATGEYEAFF | 12 | TRBV29-1
CASSVGQGAGELFF | 14 | TRBV9
CASSRESADTQYF | 13 | TRBV2
CASRNIGPGELFF | 13 | TRBV6-5
CASSVIPSSYEQYF | 14 | TRBV9
CASSVEGRSYNEQFF | 15 | TRBV9
CASSLSGQETQYF | 13 | TRBV11-1
CASSVEPFLSAYEQYF | 16 | TRBV9
CASSPAGSGALNEKLFF | 17 | TRBV18
CASSFSTSRAKNIQYF | 16 | TRBV5-4
CASSLTSPTTDTQYF | 15 | TRBV5-1
CATSRANKGKGTEAFF | 16 | TRBV15
CASSKDVRNIYNEQFF | 16 | TRBV23-1
CSVEWGGGRARETQYF | 16 | TRBV29-1
CASSFAGTGSDEQFF | 15 | TRBV7-2
CASSLGLAGVETQYF | 15 | TRBV18
CASSQDETGVYGYTF | 15 | TRBV4-2
CASSVDINNQPQHF | 14 | TRBV18
CATTGTGYGYTF | 12 | TRBV10-3
CASSEEGAETQYF | 13 | TRBV5-1
CASSSRLAVRVPYEQYF | 17 | TRBV7-2
CATSSFGVHNEQFF | 14 | TRBV15
CASSLLGQGNTGELFF | 16 | TRBV7-3
CATSSRDFHSYEQYF | 15 | TRBV15
CASRRGSTDTQYF | 13 | TRBV9
CSVAGTAYSGNTIYF | 15 | TRBV29-1
CASSPDTQYF | 10 | TRBV11-1
CASSVRGNNEQFF | 13 | TRBV2
CASSADISYNEQFF | 14 | TRBV7-2
CSAAAGATDTQYF | 13 | TRBV29-1
CASSLTGGRVNEQFF | 15 | TRBV28
CASSPGRRSNTGELFF | 16 | TRBV27
CASSLRSGDGYTF | 13 | TRBV5-1
CASSLHHGGTDTQYF | 15 | TRBV28
CSVVGGSDTQYF | 12 | TRBV29-1
CASSEWVDTQYF | 12 | TRBV2
CASSLRLAGGLETQYF | 16 | TRBV7-9